These 5 T cell receptor beta chains came from one sample sequenced in a study of radiotherapy plus CTLA-4 blockade in lung cancer. Produced via immunoSEQ multiplex PCR; TCRdb's table is partial and in-frame only. The sample contains tens of thousands of clones, more than 70% of which appear only once. Sequences were derived from peripheral blood, sampled from a patient treated with radiotherapy plus ipilimumab. Source of these receptors: a human donor with non-small cell lung cancer whose response to radiotherapy plus ipilimumab could not be evaluated.

This clone was picked up a small number of times. The chain recombines TRBV6-5 with TRBJ1-3; D uncertain. This CDR3 region has 13 residues. Trimming removed 6 bases from V and 0 bases from J, with 6 bases in between. Looked up from germline, CDR1 is MNHEY and CDR2 is SVGAGI. The CDR3 DNA follows: TGTGCCAGCAGACAGAGCTCTGGAAACACCATATATTTT. Translation gives CASRQSSGNTIYF.

The chain is built from TRBV9 and TRBJ1-2; D gene uncertain. Germline CDR1 is SGDLS and CDR2 is YYNGEE. V gave up 0 bases and J gave up 4 bases, with 13 bases separating them. The CDR3 length is 15 residues. This CDR3 is CASSVGGGRAYGYTF. Here the CDR3 DNA reads TGTGCCAGCAGCGTAGGGGGAGGGAGGGCCTATGGCTACACCTTC.

V and J are TRBV6-1 and TRBJ1-2; 7 positions match TRBD1. Germline-derived CDR1 and CDR2 are MNHNS and SASEGT. Unmatched junction bases numbered 3, after V lost 4 bases and J lost 4 bases. The CDR3 totals 13 residues. In nucleotides, the CDR3 is TGTGCCAGCAGTGTACAGGGGATCTATGGCTACACCTTC. Residues: CASSVQGIYGYTF.

The chain employs TRBV27 and TRBJ1-1, with D hard to call. The CDR3 totals 13 residues. V lost 8 bases to trimming and J lost 4 bases, with 14 bases between them. Germline V gene lookup returns CDR1 MNHEY and CDR2 SMNVEV (reference sequence). Here the CDR3 DNA reads TGTGCCAGCGGAGTGGACTTCTTCACTGAAGCTTTCTTT. It translates to CASGVDFFTEAFF.

The rearrangement uses TRBV4-2 and TRBJ1-1; 12 nucleotides line up with TRBD1. Germline-derived CDR1 and CDR2 are LGHNA and YNFKEQ. The length of the CDR3 is 16 residues. J lost 3 bases, V lost 1 base, and 3 bases had no gene match. The CDR3 DNA follows: TGTGCCAGCAGCCAAGCGGGACAGGGGGCATACACTGAAGCTTTCTTT. Protein product: CASSQAGQGAYTEAFF.